This section outlines one T cell receptor (beta chain) sequence together with its context. PCR involved 60 Vbeta and 13 Jbeta primers. Sequencing used immunoSEQ multiplex PCR; TCRdb keeps in-frame clones, though not all of them. The sample holds over 100,000 clones, approximately 81% seen once. The sample is drawn from a study of cytomegalovirus exposure and HLA in healthy donors. Study-wide context: Around 85 million unique TCRs from HLA-typed donors were held in an early data release.

What was sequenced was PBMCs. The receptor was derived from a male donor in good health and CMV-seronegative.

CDR3 in amino acids: CASSRGDRDEKLFF. CDR3 DNA: TGTGCCAGCAGCCGGGGGGACAGGGACGAAAAACTGTTTTTT. This chain uses TRBV7-6 with TRBJ1-4; TRBD1 agrees at 9 bases. V trimming: 5 bases; J trimming: 8 bases; junction bases outside the gene matches: 6. The CDR3 runs 14 residues. CDR1 and CDR2 from the germline V gene are SGHVS and FNYEAQ.